A single sample is the source of the 15 T cell receptor beta chains below, sequenced in a study of blood T cell repertoires in COVID-19. TCRdb's copy holds only in-frame clones and misses some; the assay was immunoSEQ multiplex PCR. The sample has about 160,000 clones, approximately 87% seen once; the top ten hold about 9.3%. Sequencing used peripheral blood. Source of these receptors: a woman between 65 and 79 years old with COVID-19, enrolled during active disease.

The V gene is TRBV2, the J gene TRBJ1-4; no clear D gene. V dropped 7 bases and J dropped 0 bases, with 9 bases sitting between them. This CDR3 comprises 14 residues. From germline, CDR1 is SNHLY and CDR2 FYNNEI. The CDR3 loop is CASIREATNEKLFF. CDR3 nucleotides: TGTGCCAGCATCCGGGAGGCAACTAATGAAAAACTGTTTTTT.

The J gene is TRBJ2-3, the V gene TRBV19; TRBD2 agrees at 10 bases. The CDR3 is 17 amino acids. The J segment lost 1 base and the V segment lost 3 bases, leaving 7 bases of the junction unmatched. CDR1 and CDR2 from the germline V gene are LNHDA and SQIVND (reference sequence). The CDR3 region has the DNA TGTGCCAGTAGTATTACTAGCGGGGACTCCCGCACAGATACGCAGTATTTT. It specifies CASSITSGDSRTDTQYF.

This chain joins TRBV10-2 and TRBJ1-2, with TRBD1 identical over 9 bases. Germline CDR1 is WSHSY and CDR2 is SAAADI. V trimming: 4 bases; J trimming: 2 bases; junction bases outside the gene matches: 5. The CDR3 runs 15 residues. This CDR3 is CASSAGQGRNYGYTF. CDR3 sequence (DNA): TGCGCCAGCAGTGCAGGACAGGGGAGGAACTATGGCTACACCTTC.

The chain couples TRBV7-3 to TRBJ2-3; possibly TRBD2 for D (7 bases). The CDR3 spans 16 residues. V was clipped by 1 base and J by 4 bases, with 15 bases between them. Germline-derived CDR1 and CDR2 are SGHTA and FQGTGA. The CDR3 DNA reads as TGTGCCAGCAGCTTAAAGGCGGGGGCCATCGCAGATACGCAGTATTTT. Translating gives CASSLKAGAIADTQYF.

The V and J genes are TRBV5-1 and TRBJ2-7, with a tentative D call TRBD2 (6 bases). The CDR3 spans 15 residues. V lost 4 bases to trimming and J lost 3 bases, with 17 bases between them. Germline V gene lookup returns CDR1 SGHRS and CDR2 YFSETQ. This CDR3 is CASSPLDGRVYEQYF. Written as DNA, the CDR3 is TGCGCCAGCAGCCCCCTGGACGGGAGAGTCTACGAGCAGTACTTC.

This clone was detected a few times. This chain links TRBV7-6 with TRBJ1-5, with 7 bases that match TRBD1. Unmatched junction bases numbered 4, after V lost 5 bases and J lost 0 bases. The CDR3 is made up of 15 amino acids. The germline V gene has CDR1 SGHVS and CDR2 FNYEAQ. The CDR3 here is CASSLTGNSNQPQHF. The CDR3, as DNA: TGTGCCAGCAGCCTGACAGGGAATAGCAATCAGCCCCAGCATTTT.

J is TRBJ2-1 and V is TRBV2, with 10 positions matching TRBD1. After removal of 10 bases from V and 4 bases from J, the junction contained 4 bases not matched to a gene. CDR1 and CDR2 (germline): SNHLY, FYNNEI. This CDR3 has 13 amino acids. The CDR3 loop reads CATTGQGYNEQFF. As DNA, the CDR3 is TGTGCCACCACGGGACAGGGGTACAATGAGCAGTTCTTC.

V is TRBV19 and J is TRBJ1-5; 8 nucleotides agree with TRBD1. After removal of 4 bases from V and 7 bases from J, the junction contained 6 bases not matched to a gene. CDR3 length: 14 amino acids. The V gene's germline CDR1 is LNHDA and CDR2 SQIVND (reference sequence). The CDR3 reads CASSNTGGRQPQHF. The CDR3 DNA reads TGTGCCAGTAGTAATACAGGGGGAAGACAGCCCCAGCATTTT.

The rearrangement links TRBV7-9 to TRBJ1-4, with 10 bases fitting TRBD1. V shed 2 bases, J shed 10 bases, and the junction held 10 bases outside the gene matches. The V gene's germline CDR1 is SEHNR and CDR2 FQNEAQ (reference sequence). This CDR3 has 16 residues. DNA of the CDR3: TGTGCCAGCAGCTTAACCCCGGGACAGGGGTTTGCAAAACTGTTTTTT. Its translation is CASSLTPGQGFAKLFF.

The V and J genes are TRBV9 and TRBJ2-1; maybe TRBD2 (6 bases). Trimming took off 0 bases at V and 13 bases at J, with 14 bases between the two ends. CDR3 length: 13 residues. CDR1 and CDR2 from the germline V gene are SGDLS and YYNGEE. This CDR3 reads CASSVAWRERQFF. CDR3 nucleotide sequence: TGTGCCAGCAGCGTAGCTTGGCGGGAACGACAGTTCTTC.

The gene calls are TRBV18 and TRBJ1-4; weak D call: TRBD1 (6 bases). This CDR3 has 15 amino acids. Deletions cut 3 bases from V and 6 bases from J, with 14 bases between. Germline V lookup: CDR1 KGHSH, CDR2 LQKENI. CDR3 protein: CASSPKRGGDEKLFF. CDR3 bases: TGTGCCAGCTCACCTAAGAGGGGGGGCGATGAAAAACTGTTTTTT.

The V gene is TRBV11-1, the J gene TRBJ2-1; D is unresolved. The CDR3 is 15 amino acids. Germline assignment: CDR1 SGHAT and CDR2 FQDESV (reference sequence). Trimming removed 2 bases at V and 4 bases at J, with 12 bases between. The CDR3 DNA reads TGTGCCAGCAGCTTACGAGGTGGTAGTTACAATGAGCAGTTCTTC. It specifies CASSLRGGSYNEQFF. The variable domain in full, completed from reference TRBV11-1 and TRBJ2-1, reads EAEVAQSPRYKITEKSQAVAFWCDPISGHATLYWYRQILGQGPELLVQFQDESVVDDSQLPKDRFSAERLKGVDSTLKIQPAELGDSAMYLCASSLRGGSYNEQFFGPGTRLTVL.

This rearrangement joins TRBV4-1 to TRBJ1-4; possibly TRBD1 for D (6 bases). Trimming left V 4 bases short and J 11 bases short, with 14 bases between. Germline V gene lookup returns CDR1 MGHRA and CDR2 YSYEKL. There are 13 residues in the CDR3. CDR3: CASSPSGGAKLFF. The CDR3 DNA reads as TGCGCCAGCAGCCCCTCCGGGGGGGCCAAACTGTTTTTT.

This clone came up a few times. The genes are TRBV7-8 and TRBJ2-7; TRBD2 aligns across 10 bases. J lost 2 bases, V lost 5 bases, and 6 bases had no gene match. This CDR3 has 15 residues. Germline V gene sequence: CDR1 SGHVS, CDR2 FQNEAQ. The CDR3 DNA follows: TGTGCCAGCAGCCCTCGGACTAGCGGTACCTACGAGCAGTACTTC. Protein product: CASSPRTSGTYEQYF. The full variable domain, in which reference TRBV7-8 and TRBJ2-7 provide the parts outside the CDR3, is GAGVSQSPRYKVAKRGQDVALRCDPISGHVSLFWYQQALGQGPEFLTYFQNEAQLDKSGLPSDRFFAERPEGSVSTLKIQRTQQEDSAVYLCASSPRTSGTYEQYFGPGTRLTVT.

This clone was picked up a small number of times. The CDR3 region is CASSLSGSGNTIYF. The CDR3 bases are TGTGCCAGCAGCTTATCAGGGTCTGGAAACACCATATATTTT. This chain connects TRBV7-9 to TRBJ1-3; a weak D match, TRBD1 (5 bases). Germline CDR1 and CDR2: SEHNR and FQNEAQ (reference sequence). Trimming stripped 2 bases from V and 1 base from J, with 6 bases between. The CDR3 consists of 14 residues.